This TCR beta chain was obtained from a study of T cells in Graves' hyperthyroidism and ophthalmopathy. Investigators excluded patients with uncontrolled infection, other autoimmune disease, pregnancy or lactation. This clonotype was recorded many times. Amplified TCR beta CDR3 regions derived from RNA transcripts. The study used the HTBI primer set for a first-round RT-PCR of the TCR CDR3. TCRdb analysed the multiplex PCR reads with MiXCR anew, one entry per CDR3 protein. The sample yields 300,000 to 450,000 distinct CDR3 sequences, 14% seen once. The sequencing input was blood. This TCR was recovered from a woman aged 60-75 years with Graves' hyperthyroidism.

The CDR3 DNA is TGCGCCAGCAGCTGGGCTAGCGGGACCTACGAGCAGTACTTC. The encoded protein is CASSWASGTYEQYF. This chain joins TRBV5-1 and TRBJ2-7, with 9 bases identical to TRBD2. Per germline, CDR1 SGHRS and CDR2 YFSETQ. J lost 2 bases, V lost 3 bases, and 3 bases had no gene match. CDR3 length: 14 residues.